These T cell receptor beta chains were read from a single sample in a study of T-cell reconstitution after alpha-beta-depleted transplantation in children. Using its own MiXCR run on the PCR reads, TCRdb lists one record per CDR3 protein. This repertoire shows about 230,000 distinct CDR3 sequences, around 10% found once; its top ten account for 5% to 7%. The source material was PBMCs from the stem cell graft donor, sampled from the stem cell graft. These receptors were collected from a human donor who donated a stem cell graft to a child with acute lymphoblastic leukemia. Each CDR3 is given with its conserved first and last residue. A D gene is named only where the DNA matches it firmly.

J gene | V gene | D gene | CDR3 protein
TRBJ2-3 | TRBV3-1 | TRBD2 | CASTTSGGTDTQYF
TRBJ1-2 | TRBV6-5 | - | CASSYSKESGYTF
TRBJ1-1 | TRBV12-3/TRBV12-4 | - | CASSLNRVEAFF
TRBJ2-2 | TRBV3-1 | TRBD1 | CASSQWWTGDTGELFF
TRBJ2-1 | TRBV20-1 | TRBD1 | CSATRQGIDEQFF
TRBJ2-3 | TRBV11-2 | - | CASSSYLRGGTDTQYF
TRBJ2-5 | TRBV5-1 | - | CASSLGDASKETQYF
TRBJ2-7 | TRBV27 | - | CARKGRGLSYEQYF
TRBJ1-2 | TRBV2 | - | CASSGRQRNYGYTF
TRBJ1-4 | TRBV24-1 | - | CATSDPRKTNEKLFF
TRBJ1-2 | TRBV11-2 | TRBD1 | CASSLIPTGANPTLAGYTF
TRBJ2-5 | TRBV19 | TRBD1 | CATQGAGETQYF
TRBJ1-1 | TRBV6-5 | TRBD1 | CASSRGQGEAFF
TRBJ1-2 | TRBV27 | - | CASTGGPSYGYTF
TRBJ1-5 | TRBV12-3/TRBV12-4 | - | CASNSGPFNQPQHF